This T cell receptor (beta chain) was identified during a study of long-term antiretroviral therapy in people with HIV. Study results and limitations: Every time point showed a repertoire led by clones expanded before ART.

A single count supports this clone. What it recognizes is unknown. With survey level as its setting, the immunoSEQ assay was v3.0. Generated by immunoSEQ multiplex PCR, the TCRdb table keeps only in-frame clones and is missing some. The sample contains around 13,000 clones, more than 75% of which appear only once. The TCR comes from a man aged 35 to 55 with HIV. The sample here was unsorted PBMCs, taken 3.1 years after starting antiretroviral therapy.

Here the CDR3 reads CASSRSGSPTDTQYF. The DNA of the CDR3 is TGCGCCAGCAGCCGGTCAGGTAGCCCCACAGATACGCAGTATTTT. The chain recombines TRBV4-1 with TRBJ2-3, with D unresolved. Trimming took off 4 bases at V and 2 bases at J, with 13 bases between the two ends. The CDR3 loop spans 15 amino acids. Germline loops: CDR1 MGHRA, CDR2 YSYEKL.